This paragraph reports one TCR beta chain. Its antigen is unknown. No clone much larger than this one lies a single base away; base qualities are absent. This entry is derived from a study of T-cell memory formation after mild COVID-19 (dated by TCRdb to the early 2020s). Study-level background: TCR sequence clusters from the two donors were largely donor specific. In a couple of donors, T-cell clones that expanded and contracted after mild COVID-19 were tracked by sequencing TCRalpha and TCRbeta repertoires over time. Two young, previously healthy adult volunteers, one female and one male, were included in the cohort. On the study overall, not on this receptor specifically: Only a couple of mild cases were covered by the study, and larger cohorts that include severe cases with pre-infection samples were considered necessary. The detection of some responding clones in pre-infection memory suggests that pre-existing cross-reactive memory T cells joined the SARS-CoV-2 response. Whether the second-wave clones peaking on day 37 were SARS-CoV-2 specific was not confirmed. Contracting CD4+ clones turned up mainly in the CM and EM memory subsets, whereas EMRA was where CD8+ clones were enriched. Balanced CD4/CD8 phenotypes were observed for clones contracting from day 15 to 85, whereas a bias towards CD4+ was observed for a second wave of clones expanding from day 15 to 37.

Sequencing was carried out with an Illumina NovaSeq 6000. TCRalpha and TCRbeta cDNA libraries were built by 5'RACE with constant-segment primers, adding sample barcodes and unique molecular identifiers. Trizol reagent was used to extract RNA from every sample. Library amplification was performed in two PCR steps, and a second sample barcode and Illumina TruSeq adapters were introduced in the second step. The libraries were sequenced on an Illumina NovaSeq using 2 x 150 bp paired-end reads. The paper's data handling went like this. With migec v1.2.7, reads were demultiplexed and then collapsed into UMI-guided consensus sequences. With mixcr v2.1.11, UMI consensuses were aligned to TRA and TRB V and J templates and assembled into clonotypes. A clonotype was counted as expanded or contracted only when both edgeR and NoisET called the clonotype significant, with the noise models trained on biological replicates. For edgeR calls, a false discovery rate-adjusted p below 0.01 and a log2 fold-change threshold of 1 were applied. As an exploratory analysis of dynamics, max-normalized trajectories of the 1000 most abundant clonotypes were examined with PCA combined with hierarchical clustering. Separately sequenced CD4+ and CD8+ repertoires were used to assign a CD4 or CD8 phenotype to each responding clone. The raw public reads went through TCRdb reprocessing: fastp at Q25, MiXCR clone calling, in-frame beta chains kept. For every CDR3 protein sequence, its rows merge into one entry that carries the most common genes and DNA. These V and J calls rely on TCRdb rather than the paper's analysis. This sample lists fewer than 250,000 distinct CDR3 sequences; 18% were detected once. Roughly 2.4% of the sample is in the top ten clones.

The CDR3, from cysteine to phenylalanine, totals 16 residues. The kept DNA is CDR3 alone, 48 bases in frame from the first base. Between the V and J ends, shortened by 4 bases and 0 bases respectively, the junction contains 14 bases. Sequences SGHRS (CDR1) and YFSETQ (CDR2) are obtained from the germline V gene. Ficoll-Paque density gradient centrifugation was used to isolate PBMCs. Material for sequencing was PBMCs or a T cell subset sorted from them (not recorded which). In this chain, TRBV5-1 is recombined with TRBJ2-4; the D gene is perhaps TRBD1, from 5 matching bases. The TCR comes from an adult woman who had mild COVID-19 (a few samples of this study predate the infection). The sample titles of this study are shuffled in the database, so cell type and time point are left out; the donor was told from shared clones. The sequenced DNA is TGCGCCAGCAGCCCCAGGGCCGGGTTAGCCAAAAACATTCAGTACTTC. The resulting protein is CASSPRAGLAKNIQYF.